This T cell receptor (beta chain) was captured by sequencing in a study of shared clonotypes between healthy human individuals. Method: immunoSEQ multiplex PCR; TCRdb's copy keeps in-frame clones and lacks some. The data contain 400,000 to 500,000 clones, over 60% of them seen just once; the ten biggest clones take up over 10%. This CDR3 has 13 residues. Germline loops: CDR1 SQVTM, CDR2 ANQGSEA. Between the trimmed V and J ends, which lost 4 bases and 3 bases, there was a span of 11 bases. All donors were healthy HIV-negative adults lacking recent acute infections or vaccinations. The chain uses TRBV29-1 and TRBJ2-3; D might be TRBD1 (5 bases). The TCR was taken from a woman in her thirties or forties in good health. Some clones in this sample may be carry-over from other donors' samples. The sample comprised PBMCs. DNA of the CDR3: TGCAGCGTTGGCGACAGTTTTACAGATACGCAGTATTTT. Its protein product is CSVGDSFTDTQYF.